Shown below are 13 T cell receptor beta chains from a single sample sequenced in a study of low-dose radiotherapy and immunotherapy resistance in tumors. The TCRs were subjected to amplification over 20 PCR cycles employing a constant-region primer in conjunction with a V-primer adapter. TCRdb ran MiXCR on the reads and lists one entry per CDR3 protein. The sample holds roughly 50,000 distinct CDR3 sequences; around a third are singletons and the top ten take around 8%. The time point here: after trial treatment. The treatment: LDRT plus nivolumab, ipilimumab, low-dose cyclophosphamide and aspirin (RACIN trial). Material: PBMCs, obtained after low-dose radiotherapy plus immunotherapy. The receptors here all came from a male donor with rectosigmoid adenocarcinoma.

This clonotype is medium-sized in the sample. This sequence joins TRBV28 and TRBJ2-3; D is ambiguous. This CDR3 is built from 14 residues. Germline V CDR1 and CDR2: MDHEN, SYDVKM. V was cut by 1 base and J by 5 bases, with 10 bases left in between. The CDR3 loop is CASSLLGSRDTQYF. The CDR3 nucleotides read TGTGCCAGCAGTTTATTGGGCTCCCGAGATACGCAGTATTTT.

The sample holds many counts of this clonotype. The chain has TRBV21-1 and TRBJ2-3; the table calls TRBD2, which could not be checked here. TRBV21-1 is a pseudogene locus. The CDR3 length is 15 residues. CDR3 nucleotide sequence: TGTGCCAGCAGCAAAGCGGGAGGGCCTACAGATACGCAGTATTTT. It translates to CASSKAGGPTDTQYF.

V and J are TRBV5-1 and TRBJ2-3; 9 positions agree with TRBD1. The germline gives CDR1 SGHRS, CDR2 YFSETQ. This CDR3 has 17 amino acids. V was clipped by 3 bases and J by 5 bases; unmatched bases: 13. The CDR3 loop reads CASSSYRDRVSGDTQYF. The CDR3 bases are TGCGCCAGCAGCTCATACCGGGACAGGGTTTCAGGAGATACGCAGTATTTT.

In its sample, this clonotype was seen once. The chain joins TRBV6-6 to TRBJ2-1; tentatively, D is TRBD2 (6 bases). V was trimmed by 5 bases and J by 4 bases, leaving 15 bases between them. Germline V lookup: CDR1 MNHNY, CDR2 SVGAGI (reference sequence). This CDR3 comprises 15 residues. The CDR3 DNA follows: TGTGCCAGCAGTGAAATGGGGGAGGCTTACAATGAGCAGTTCTTC. Protein product: CASSEMGEAYNEQFF.

This clonotype was recorded many times. In nucleotides, the CDR3 is TGCAGCGGGACCTCCAACCGGGACAGGATCCAAGAGACCCAGTACTTC. Protein product: CSGTSNRDRIQETQYF. The rearrangement joins TRBV29-1 to TRBJ2-5; TRBD1 matches 8 bases. Germline V gene sequence: CDR1 SQVTM, CDR2 ANQGSEA. The CDR3 is made up of 16 amino acids. J gave up 1 base and V 7 bases, and 14 bases lay outside the gene matches.

At least ten counts were recorded for this clonotype. The gene calls are TRBV10-3 and TRBJ2-1; a weak D match, TRBD2 (5 bases). This CDR3 contains 13 residues. CDR1 is ENHRY, CDR2 SYGVKD, per germline. V was trimmed by 6 bases and J by 3 bases, leaving 9 bases between them. The CDR3: CAIRDFIYNEQFF. CDR3 in DNA: TGTGCCATCAGGGACTTTATCTACAATGAGCAGTTCTTC.

There are many counts of this clonotype. V usage is TRBV7-9 and J usage is TRBJ2-1; D uncertain. Germline V gives CDR1 SEHNR, CDR2 FQNEAQ (reference sequence). V shed 2 bases and J shed 10 bases, with 12 bases lying between them. This CDR3 contains 13 residues. CDR3 residues: CASSLSLKMEQFF. The CDR3 bases are TGTGCCAGCAGCTTATCCCTCAAAATGGAGCAGTTCTTC.

This clonotype was counted ten times or more. The chain employs TRBV12-3 or TRBV12-4 and TRBJ1-3; 7 bases are a match to TRBD1. With V trimmed by 2 bases and J by 4 bases, 2 bases remained unmatched. This CDR3 has 14 amino acids. CDR3 protein: CASSLKGAGNTIYF. The CDR3 DNA reads as TGTGCCAGCAGTTTAAAGGGGGCCGGAAACACCATATATTTT.

This clonotype came up many times. This chain connects TRBV12-3 or TRBV12-4 to TRBJ2-7, with D hard to call. Trimming removed 6 bases from V and 6 bases from J, with 21 bases in between. The CDR3 runs 15 residues. The CDR3 reads CASSPGGSLTPEQYF. CDR3 DNA sequence: TGTGCCAGCAGCCCGGGCGGTTCCTTAACCCCCGAGCAGTACTTC.

This clonotype has a handful of counts. The J gene is TRBJ2-7, the V gene TRBV9; D call uncertain. This CDR3 is 14 amino acids long. Germline lookup yields CDR1 SGDLS and CDR2 YYNGEE. The germline V and J ends were trimmed by 0 bases and 2 bases, with 9 bases remaining between them. The CDR3 region is CASSVGVEPYEQYF. The CDR3 DNA reads TGTGCCAGCAGCGTAGGGGTGGAACCCTACGAGCAGTACTTC.

The chain has TRBV11-2 and TRBJ2-2, with D perhaps being TRBD1 or TRBD2 (5 bases each). Per the germline V gene, CDR1 is SGHAT and CDR2 is FQNNGV. The CDR3 contains 15 residues. With 3 bases removed from V and 1 base from J, the gap between germline ends came to 9 bases. The CDR3 DNA sequence: TGTGCCAGCAGCTTTGGGACGTTGAACACCGGGGAGCTGTTTTTT. This encodes CASSFGTLNTGELFF. Full variable domain (remainder filled in from reference TRBV11-2 and TRBJ2-2): EAGVAQSPRYKIIEKRQSVAFWCNPISGHATLYWYQQILGQGPKLLIQFQNNGVVDDSQLPKDRFSAERLKGVDSTLKIQPAKLEDSAVYLCASSFGTLNTGELFFGEGSRLTVL.

This rearrangement joins TRBV2 to TRBJ2-2; D call uncertain. There are 13 residues in the CDR3. Per germline, CDR1 SNHLY and CDR2 FYNNEI. Deletions cut 4 bases from V and 4 bases from J, with 7 bases between. CDR3 DNA: TGTGCCAGCAGTGGCTTCGCCACCGGGGAGCTGTTTTTT. This encodes CASSGFATGELFF.

This clonotype came up many times. The chain combines TRBV5-1 with TRBJ2-1; D perhaps matches TRBD1 (6 bases). Per germline, CDR1 SGHRS and CDR2 YFSETQ. V lost 7 bases, J lost 10 bases, and 12 bases lay in between. This CDR3 has 11 amino acids. DNA for the CDR3: TGCGCCAGCCAGGGGAATCGGGAGCAGTTCTTC. Residues: CASQGNREQFF.